This record looks at one TCR beta chain sequence and its context. The CDR3 has 14 residues. Trimming shortened V by 7 bases and J by 1 base, and 13 bases separated the two germline ends. Germline V CDR1 and CDR2: SGHTA, FQGNSA. Both 60 Vbeta primers and 13 Jbeta primers went into the PCR. The repertoire was sequenced with immunoSEQ multiplex PCR; TCRdb's copy has only in-frame clones and lacks some. The data show about 150,000 clones, with 70% to 90% seen just once and 2.4% held by the top ten. The source of the sample is a study of cytomegalovirus exposure and HLA in healthy donors. This sequence originates from a male donor in good health and CMV-seronegative. Sequenced material: PBMCs. The rearrangement uses TRBV7-2 and TRBJ2-5, with a weak D call TRBD2 (6 bases). The CDR3 DNA is TGTGCCAGCACAACAGTAGCGGCCCAAGAGACCCAGTACTTC. Translation: CASTTVAAQETQYF.